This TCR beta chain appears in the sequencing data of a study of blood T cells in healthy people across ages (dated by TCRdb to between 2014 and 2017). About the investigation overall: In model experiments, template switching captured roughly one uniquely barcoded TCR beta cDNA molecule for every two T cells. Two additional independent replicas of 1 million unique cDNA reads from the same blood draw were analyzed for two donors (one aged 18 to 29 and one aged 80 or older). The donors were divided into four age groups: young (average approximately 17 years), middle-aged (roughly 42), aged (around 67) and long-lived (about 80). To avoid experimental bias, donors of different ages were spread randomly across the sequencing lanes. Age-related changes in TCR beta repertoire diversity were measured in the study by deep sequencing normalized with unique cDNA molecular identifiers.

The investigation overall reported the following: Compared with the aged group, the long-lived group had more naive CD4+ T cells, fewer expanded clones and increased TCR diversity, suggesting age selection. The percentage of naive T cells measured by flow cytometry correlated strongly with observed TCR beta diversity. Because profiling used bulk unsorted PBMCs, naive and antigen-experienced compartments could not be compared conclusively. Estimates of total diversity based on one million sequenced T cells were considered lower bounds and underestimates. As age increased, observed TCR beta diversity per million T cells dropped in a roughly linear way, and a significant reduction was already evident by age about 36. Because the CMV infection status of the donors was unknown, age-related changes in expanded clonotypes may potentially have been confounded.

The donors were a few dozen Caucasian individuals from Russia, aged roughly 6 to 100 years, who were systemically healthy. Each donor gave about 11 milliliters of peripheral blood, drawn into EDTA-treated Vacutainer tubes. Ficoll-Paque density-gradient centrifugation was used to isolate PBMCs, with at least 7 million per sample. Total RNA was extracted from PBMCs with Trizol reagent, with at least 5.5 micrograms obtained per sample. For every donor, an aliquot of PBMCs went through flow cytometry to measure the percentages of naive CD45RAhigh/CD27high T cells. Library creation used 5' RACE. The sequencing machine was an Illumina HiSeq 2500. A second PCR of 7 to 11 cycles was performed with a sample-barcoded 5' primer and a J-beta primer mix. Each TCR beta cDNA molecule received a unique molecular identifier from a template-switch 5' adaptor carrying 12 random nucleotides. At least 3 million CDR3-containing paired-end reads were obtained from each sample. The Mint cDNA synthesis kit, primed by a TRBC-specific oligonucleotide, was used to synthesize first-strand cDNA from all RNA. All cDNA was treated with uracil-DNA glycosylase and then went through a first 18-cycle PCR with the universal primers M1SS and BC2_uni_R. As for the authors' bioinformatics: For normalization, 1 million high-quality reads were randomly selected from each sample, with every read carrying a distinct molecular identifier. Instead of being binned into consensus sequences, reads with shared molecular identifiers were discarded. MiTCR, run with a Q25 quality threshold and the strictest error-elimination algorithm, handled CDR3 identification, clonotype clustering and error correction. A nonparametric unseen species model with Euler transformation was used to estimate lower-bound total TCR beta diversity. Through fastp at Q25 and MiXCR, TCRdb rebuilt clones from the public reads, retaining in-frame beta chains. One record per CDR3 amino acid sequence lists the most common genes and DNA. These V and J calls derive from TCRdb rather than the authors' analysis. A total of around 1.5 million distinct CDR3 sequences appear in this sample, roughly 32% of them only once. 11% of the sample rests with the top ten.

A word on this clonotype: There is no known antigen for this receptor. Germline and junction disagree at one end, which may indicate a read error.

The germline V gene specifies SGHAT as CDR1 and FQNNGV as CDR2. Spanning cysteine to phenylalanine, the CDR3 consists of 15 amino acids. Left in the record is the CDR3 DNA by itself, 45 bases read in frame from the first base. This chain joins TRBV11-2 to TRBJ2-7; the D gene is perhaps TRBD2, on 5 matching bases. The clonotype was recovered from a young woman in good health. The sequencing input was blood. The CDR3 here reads CAGSKYAAGIYEQYF. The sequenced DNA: TGTGCCGGCAGCAAATATGCGGCGGGTATCTACGAGCAGTACTTC.